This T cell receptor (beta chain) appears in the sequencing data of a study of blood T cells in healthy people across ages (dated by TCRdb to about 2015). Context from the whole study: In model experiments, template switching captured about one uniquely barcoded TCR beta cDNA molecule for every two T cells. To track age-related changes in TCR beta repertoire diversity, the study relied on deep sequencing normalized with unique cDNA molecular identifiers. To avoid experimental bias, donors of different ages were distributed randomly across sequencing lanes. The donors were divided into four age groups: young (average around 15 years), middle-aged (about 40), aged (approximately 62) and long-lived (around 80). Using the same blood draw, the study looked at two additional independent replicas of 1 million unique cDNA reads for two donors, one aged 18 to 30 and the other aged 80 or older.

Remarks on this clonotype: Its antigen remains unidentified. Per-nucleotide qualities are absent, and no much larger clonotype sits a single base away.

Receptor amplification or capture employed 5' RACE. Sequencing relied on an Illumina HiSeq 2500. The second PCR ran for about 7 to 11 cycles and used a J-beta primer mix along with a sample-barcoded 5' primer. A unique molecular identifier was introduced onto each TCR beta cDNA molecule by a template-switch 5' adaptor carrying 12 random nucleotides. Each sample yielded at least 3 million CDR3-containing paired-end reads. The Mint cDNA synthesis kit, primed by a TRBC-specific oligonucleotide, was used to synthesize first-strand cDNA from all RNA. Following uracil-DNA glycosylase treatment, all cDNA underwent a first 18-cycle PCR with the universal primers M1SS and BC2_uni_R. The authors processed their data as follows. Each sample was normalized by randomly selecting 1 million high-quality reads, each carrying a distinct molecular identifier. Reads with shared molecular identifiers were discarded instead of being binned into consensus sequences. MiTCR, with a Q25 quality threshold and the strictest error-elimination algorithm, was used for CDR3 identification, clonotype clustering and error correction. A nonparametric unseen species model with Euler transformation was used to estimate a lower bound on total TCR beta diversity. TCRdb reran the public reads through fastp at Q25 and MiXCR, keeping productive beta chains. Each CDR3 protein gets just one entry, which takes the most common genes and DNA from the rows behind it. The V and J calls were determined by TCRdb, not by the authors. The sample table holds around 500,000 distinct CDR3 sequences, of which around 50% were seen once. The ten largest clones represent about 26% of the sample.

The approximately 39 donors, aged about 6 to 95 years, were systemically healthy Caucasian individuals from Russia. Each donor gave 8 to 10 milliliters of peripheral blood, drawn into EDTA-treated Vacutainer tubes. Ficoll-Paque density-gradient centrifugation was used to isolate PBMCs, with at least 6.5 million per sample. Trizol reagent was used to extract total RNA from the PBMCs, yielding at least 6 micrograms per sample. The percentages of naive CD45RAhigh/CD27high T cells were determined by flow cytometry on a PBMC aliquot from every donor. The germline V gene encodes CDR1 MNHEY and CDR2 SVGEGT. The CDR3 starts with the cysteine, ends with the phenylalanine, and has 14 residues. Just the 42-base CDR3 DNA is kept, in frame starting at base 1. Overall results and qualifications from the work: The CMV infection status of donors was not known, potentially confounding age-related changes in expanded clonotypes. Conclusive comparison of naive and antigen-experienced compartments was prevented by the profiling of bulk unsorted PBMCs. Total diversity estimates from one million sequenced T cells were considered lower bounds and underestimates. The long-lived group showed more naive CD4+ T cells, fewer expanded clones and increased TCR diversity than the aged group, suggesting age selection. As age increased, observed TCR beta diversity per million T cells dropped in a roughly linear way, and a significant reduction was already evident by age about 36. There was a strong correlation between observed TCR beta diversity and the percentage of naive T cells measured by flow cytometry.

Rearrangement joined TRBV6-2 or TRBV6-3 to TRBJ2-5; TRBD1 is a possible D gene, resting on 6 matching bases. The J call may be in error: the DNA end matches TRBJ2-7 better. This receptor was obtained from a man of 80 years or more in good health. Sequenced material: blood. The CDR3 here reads CASNEPGRGGEQYF. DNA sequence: TGTGCCAGCAACGAACCCGGCAGGGGCGGCGAGCAGTACTTC.